The subject of this entry is one T cell receptor beta chain. The sample is drawn from a study of OX40 agonist ivuxolimab in advanced cancers. The wider study: Allowance was made for prior anti-PD-1, anti-PD-L1 or anti-CTLA-4 therapy, and about 44% had some.

TCRdb's table, derived via immunoSEQ multiplex PCR, lists solely in-frame clones and lacks some. This table holds approximately 94,000 clones, 80% to 85% found once. The starting material was CD4+ or CD8+ T cells sorted from blood, obtained in a trial of the OX40 agonist ivuxolimab. The sequence derives from an adult with an advanced solid tumor such as melanoma, head and neck, liver or kidney cancer.

CDR3 loop: CASSLVPQGANEKLFF. The DNA of the CDR3 is TGCGCCAGCAGCTTGGTACCTCAGGGGGCTAATGAAAAACTGTTTTTT. The chain recombines TRBV5-1 with TRBJ1-4; 7 bases are a match to TRBD1. The CDR3 loop spans 16 amino acids. The J segment lost 3 bases and the V segment lost 0 bases, leaving 5 bases of the junction unmatched. Germline V gene sequence: CDR1 SGHRS, CDR2 YFSETQ.